This T cell receptor beta chain was retrieved from a study of esophageal squamous cell carcinoma under preoperative chemotherapy. Study-level findings and limits: Clonal contraction, more than amplification, hit abundant clones after paclitaxel-nedaplatin. After treatment, tumor-infiltrating lymphocytes seemed to come partly from incoming peripheral T cells, not only local changes. Tumor-infiltrating lymphocytes showed no significant post-chemotherapy TCR diversity increase, unlike peripheral T cells.

TCRdb used MiXCR to reprocess the PCR reads, holding one entry per CDR3 protein. The sample lists tens of thousands of distinct CDR3 sequences; roughly half were seen once. Described time point: before preoperative PTX-NDP chemotherapy. Preoperative chemotherapy with paclitaxel-nedaplatin was given to patients before surgery. Germline values: CDR1 SGHTA, CDR2 FQGNSA. This CDR3 comprises 13 residues. Trimming pared 1 base from V and 6 bases from J, leaving 8 bases between. Comments on this clonotype: Antigen: not known.

This sample was obtained from a patient given preoperative chemotherapy. The receptor was isolated from a human donor with esophageal squamous cell carcinoma. The donor label of this sample is uncertain. This sequence joins TRBV7-2 and TRBJ2-3, with D unclear. This CDR3 is CASSLDVVDTQYF. The CDR3 region has the DNA TGTGCCAGCAGCTTAGATGTAGTCGATACGCAGTATTTT.